The next 18 T cell receptor beta chains were all read from a single sample in a study of blood T cell repertoires in COVID-19. The method was immunoSEQ multiplex PCR; TCRdb's version includes in-frame clones alone and lacks a portion of them. The sample shows roughly 200,000 clones, 75% to 90% of them seen only once. The sample comprised PBMCs or T cells enriched from blood (not recorded which). The receptors come from a man aged 35 to 55 who had recovered from COVID-19.

The chain is built from TRBV6-1 and TRBJ1-1; TRBD1 aligns across 8 bases. CDR3 length: 18 amino acids. Trimming at V came to 1 base and at J to 4 bases, leaving 14 bases not matched to a gene. CDR1 MNHNS and CDR2 SASEGT come from the germline V gene. CDR3 amino acids: CASSEGGRGLYFRTEAFF. The CDR3 DNA reads TGTGCCAGCAGTGAAGGTGGCAGGGGGCTATATTTTCGCACTGAAGCTTTCTTT.

The chain carries TRBV5-1 and TRBJ1-2; 9 bases agree with TRBD1. CDR3 size: 13 residues. The germline V gene has CDR1 SGHRS and CDR2 YFSETQ. The V gene end was trimmed by 4 bases and the J gene end by 7 bases; junction bases not matched to a gene: 5. This chain's CDR3 is CASSKDRGGGYTF. Here the CDR3 DNA reads TGCGCCAGCAGCAAGGACAGGGGCGGTGGCTACACCTTC.

Concerning this clone itself: Different DNA sequences within this sample yield the same CDR3. In DNA, the CDR3 is TGTGCCAGCTCACCAGGGACAGGGGGCAACACTGAAGCTTTCTTT. Protein: CASSPGTGGNTEAFF. This chain uses TRBV18 with TRBJ1-1, with TRBD1 matching 12 bases. V trimming: 2 bases; J trimming: 2 bases; junction bases outside the gene matches: 0. Germline V lookup: CDR1 KGHSH, CDR2 LQKENI. The CDR3 sequence is 15 residues long. Filled out from reference TRBV18 and TRBJ1-1, the complete variable domain reads NAGVMQNPRHLVRRRGQEARLRCSPMKGHSHVYWYRQLPEEGLKFMVYLQKENIIDESGMPKERFSAEFPKEGPSILRIQQVVRGDSAAYFCASSPGTGGNTEAFFGQGTRLTVV.

The J gene is TRBJ1-1, the V gene TRBV7-8; unclear D gene. CDR1 and CDR2 from the germline V gene are SGHVS and FQNEAQ. CDR3 size: 12 residues. Deletions cut 1 base from V and 6 bases from J, with 6 bases between. The CDR3 sequence is CASSLGNPEAFF. CDR3 DNA sequence: TGTGCCAGCAGCTTAGGTAATCCTGAAGCTTTCTTT.

This chain joins TRBV5-6 and TRBJ1-1, with a tentative D call TRBD1 (6 bases). The CDR3 is made up of 15 amino acids. Per the germline V gene, CDR1 is SGHDT and CDR2 is YYEEEE. The V and J ends lost 2 bases and 2 bases respectively, with 13 bases between them. CDR3 in amino acids: CASSFAGEGNTEAFF. DNA for the CDR3: TGTGCCAGCAGCTTCGCAGGGGAGGGTAACACTGAAGCTTTCTTT.

This CDR3 reads CASSQRQGLNTGELFF. In nucleotides, the CDR3 is TGTGCCAGCAGCCAAAGGCAGGGGTTAAACACCGGGGAGCTGTTTTTT. The chain has TRBV3-1 (or the pseudogene TRBV3-2) and TRBJ2-2; D may be TRBD1 (6 bases). Germline CDR1 LGHDT, CDR2 YNNKEL (reference sequence). V lost 2 bases and J 2 bases, leaving 12 bases between the germline ends. CDR3 size: 16 residues.

The V and J genes are TRBV19 and TRBJ1-1, with D perhaps matching TRBD1 (6 bases). Per germline, CDR1 LNHDA and CDR2 SQIVND (reference sequence). The CDR3 runs to 15 residues. The V end was cut by 2 bases, the J end by 6 bases, with 16 bases between. The CDR3 DNA sequence: TGTGCCAGTAGTATACTTGGGGGCGAGTACTCTGAAGCTTTCTTT. It is translated as CASSILGGEYSEAFF.

CDR3 residues: CASSLRTGDNSPLHF. The DNA of the CDR3 is TGCGCCAGCAGCCTTCGGACAGGGGATAATTCACCCCTCCACTTT. The J gene is TRBJ1-6, the V gene TRBV4-1; 9 bases line up with TRBD1. J was trimmed by 5 bases and V by 4 bases; bases with no gene match: 3. Germline CDR1 and CDR2: MGHRA and YSYEKL. This CDR3 region has 15 residues.

This chain joins TRBV5-1 and TRBJ2-7; TRBD1 aligns across 7 bases. The CDR3 consists of 13 residues. Germline V gene sequence: CDR1 SGHRS, CDR2 YFSETQ. V lost 4 bases to trimming and J lost 3 bases; unmatched junction nucleotides: 4. The CDR3 loop is CASSRGQNYEQYF. In DNA, the CDR3 is TGCGCCAGCAGCCGGGGACAGAACTACGAGCAGTACTTC. Filled out from reference TRBV5-1 and TRBJ2-7, the complete variable domain reads KAGVTQTPRYLIKTRGQQVTLSCSPISGHRSVSWYQQTPGQGLQFLFEYFSETQRNKGNFPGRFSGRQFSNSRSEMNVSTLELGDSALYLCASSRGQNYEQYFGPGTRLTVT.

The J gene is TRBJ2-1, the V gene TRBV5-1, with D tentatively TRBD2 (5 bases). CDR3 length equals 14 residues. The germline gives CDR1 SGHRS, CDR2 YFSETQ. Trimming stripped 5 bases from V and 5 bases from J, with 14 bases between. This chain's CDR3 is CASSEGGINNEQFF. The CDR3 region has the DNA TGCGCCAGCAGTGAGGGCGGAATTAACAATGAGCAGTTCTTC.

The rearrangement joins TRBV19 to TRBJ1-2, with D tentatively TRBD1 (6 bases). This CDR3 comprises 13 residues. CDR1 is LNHDA, CDR2 SQIVND, per germline (reference sequence). Trimming removed 2 bases from V and 6 bases from J, with 10 bases in between. This CDR3 is CASSIQGIDGYTF. CDR3 DNA sequence: TGTGCCAGTAGTATACAGGGGATAGATGGCTACACCTTC.

V gene TRBV11-2 combines with J gene TRBJ2-7; 11 bases match TRBD2. The CDR3 runs 17 residues. Germline CDR1 is SGHAT and CDR2 is FQNNGV. Trimming at V came to 1 base and at J to 7 bases, leaving 12 bases not matched to a gene. CDR3 sequence (DNA): TGTGCCAGCAGCTTAGGGCTAGCGGGAGGCCACTTTGGGGAGCAGTACTTC. Its translation is CASSLGLAGGHFGEQYF.

In this sample, this clone turned up a few times. The chain carries TRBV5-1 and TRBJ2-7, with D possibly being TRBD2 (5 bases). The ends were cut back, 0 bases at V and 2 bases at J, with 12 bases in the middle. The CDR3 sequence is 15 residues long. Germline CDR1 is SGHRS and CDR2 is YFSETQ. CDR3 residues: CASSLAGVGAYEQYF. The CDR3 DNA follows: TGCGCCAGCAGCTTGGCCGGGGTAGGCGCCTACGAGCAGTACTTC.

This chain connects TRBV11-2 to TRBJ2-1; D gene ambiguous. Germline V lookup: CDR1 SGHAT, CDR2 FQNNGV. V gave up 1 base and J gave up 9 bases, with 10 bases separating them. This CDR3 spans 13 amino acids. The CDR3 loop reads CASSLAPSGEQFF. As DNA, the CDR3 is TGTGCCAGCAGCTTAGCCCCCTCGGGTGAGCAGTTCTTC.

This chain joins TRBV27 and TRBJ1-1; the match to TRBD1 covers 9 bases. This CDR3 region has 14 residues. Per the germline V gene, CDR1 is MNHEY and CDR2 is SMNVEV (reference sequence). The J segment lost 11 bases and the V segment lost 5 bases, leaving 12 bases of the junction unmatched. The CDR3 coding sequence is TGTGCCAGCAGTGCACAGGGGGCGCCACAGAGGGCTTTCTTT. Amino acid sequence: CASSAQGAPQRAFF.

This clone was recorded once. The genes are TRBV11-2 and TRBJ1-2; 10 bases fit TRBD1. CDR3 length equals 16 residues. The J segment lost 3 bases and the V segment lost 6 bases, leaving 10 bases of the junction unmatched. Germline values: CDR1 SGHAT, CDR2 FQNNGV. The CDR3 DNA reads as TGTGCCAGCAGACCGAGTCTGGGGACAGGGGACTATGGCTACACCTTC. This codes for CASRPSLGTGDYGYTF.

CDR3 in amino acids: CASSSSGKAFF. The CDR3 DNA sequence: TGTGCCAGCAGCTCATCAGGGAAAGCTTTCTTT. V and J are TRBV12-3 or TRBV12-4 and TRBJ1-1; a possible D gene is TRBD1 (5 bases). The CDR3 loop spans 11 amino acids. V was clipped by 6 bases and J by 9 bases, with 11 bases between them.

The chain uses TRBV7-2 and TRBJ1-5, with 9 positions matching TRBD1. The J segment lost 3 bases and the V segment lost 4 bases, leaving 7 bases of the junction unmatched. Germline V lookup: CDR1 SGHTA, CDR2 FQGNSA. The CDR3 runs 16 residues. The CDR3 region is CASSYDRGYFNQPQHF. The DNA of the CDR3 is TGTGCCAGCAGCTACGACAGGGGGTACTTCAATCAGCCCCAGCATTTT.